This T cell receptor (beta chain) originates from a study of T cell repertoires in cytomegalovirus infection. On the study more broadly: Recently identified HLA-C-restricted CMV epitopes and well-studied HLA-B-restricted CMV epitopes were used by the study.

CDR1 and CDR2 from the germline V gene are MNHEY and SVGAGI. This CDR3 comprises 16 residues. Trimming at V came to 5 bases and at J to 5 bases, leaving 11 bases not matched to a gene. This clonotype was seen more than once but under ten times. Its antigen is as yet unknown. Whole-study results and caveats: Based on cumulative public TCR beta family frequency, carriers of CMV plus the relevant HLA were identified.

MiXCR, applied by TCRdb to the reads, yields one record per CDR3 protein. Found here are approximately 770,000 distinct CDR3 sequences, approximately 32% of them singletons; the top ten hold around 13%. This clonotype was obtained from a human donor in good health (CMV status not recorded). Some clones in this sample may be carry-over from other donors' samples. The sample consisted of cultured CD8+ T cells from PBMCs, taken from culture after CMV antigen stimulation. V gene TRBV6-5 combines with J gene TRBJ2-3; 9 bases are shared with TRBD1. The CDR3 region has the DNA TGTGCCAGCAGTGTGTGGACAGGGGTTAGGATAGATACGCAGTATTTT. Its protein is CASSVWTGVRIDTQYF.